This TCR beta chain is drawn from a study of shared clonotypes between healthy human individuals. Assay: immunoSEQ multiplex PCR; the TCRdb copy retains only in-frame clones and omits some. The sample yields about 2.3 million clones, about nine tenths seen once. This clone was observed once. There are 16 residues in the CDR3. CDR1 and CDR2 from the germline V gene are MDHEN and SYDVKM. The germline V and J ends were trimmed by 7 bases and 0 bases, with 18 bases remaining between them. V gene TRBV28 combines with J gene TRBJ1-1; TRBD1 might be the D (6 bases). Sequenced sample: naive CD4+ T cells from PBMCs. Subset given: CD45RA+ positively selected. The TCR sequence derives from a man between 18 and 35 years old in good health. Some clones in this sample may be carry-over from other donors' samples. CDR3 nucleotide sequence: TGTGCCAGCAAGGGGGGGTCCGAGGGGATGAACACTGAAGCTTTCTTT. It translates to CASKGGSEGMNTEAFF.